The clone carrying this T cell receptor beta chain was seen a few times. These data are taken from a study of molecular identifiers for immune sequencing clone quantification. The CDR3 is 14 amino acids. Deletions cut 5 bases from V and 4 bases from J, with 14 bases between. Germline CDR1 is LNHDA and CDR2 is SQIVND (reference sequence). TCRdb reprocessed the PCR reads with MiXCR, giving one entry per CDR3 protein. This table holds some 93,000 distinct CDR3 sequences, 20% to 25% found once. Sequenced input: naive CD8+ T cells from blood, with Jurkat cell RNA spiked in. Indicated subset: FACS-sorted CD8+CD4-CCR7+CD45RA+ naive T cells. The rearrangement joins TRBV19 to TRBJ1-1; D may be TRBD1 (6 bases). This TCR came from a human donor in good health. Some libraries in this study had Jurkat cell RNA spiked in. The CDR3 bases are TGTGCCAGTAGTCTAAAGACAGGTTTCACTGAAGCTTTCTTT. Its protein product is CASSLKTGFTEAFF.